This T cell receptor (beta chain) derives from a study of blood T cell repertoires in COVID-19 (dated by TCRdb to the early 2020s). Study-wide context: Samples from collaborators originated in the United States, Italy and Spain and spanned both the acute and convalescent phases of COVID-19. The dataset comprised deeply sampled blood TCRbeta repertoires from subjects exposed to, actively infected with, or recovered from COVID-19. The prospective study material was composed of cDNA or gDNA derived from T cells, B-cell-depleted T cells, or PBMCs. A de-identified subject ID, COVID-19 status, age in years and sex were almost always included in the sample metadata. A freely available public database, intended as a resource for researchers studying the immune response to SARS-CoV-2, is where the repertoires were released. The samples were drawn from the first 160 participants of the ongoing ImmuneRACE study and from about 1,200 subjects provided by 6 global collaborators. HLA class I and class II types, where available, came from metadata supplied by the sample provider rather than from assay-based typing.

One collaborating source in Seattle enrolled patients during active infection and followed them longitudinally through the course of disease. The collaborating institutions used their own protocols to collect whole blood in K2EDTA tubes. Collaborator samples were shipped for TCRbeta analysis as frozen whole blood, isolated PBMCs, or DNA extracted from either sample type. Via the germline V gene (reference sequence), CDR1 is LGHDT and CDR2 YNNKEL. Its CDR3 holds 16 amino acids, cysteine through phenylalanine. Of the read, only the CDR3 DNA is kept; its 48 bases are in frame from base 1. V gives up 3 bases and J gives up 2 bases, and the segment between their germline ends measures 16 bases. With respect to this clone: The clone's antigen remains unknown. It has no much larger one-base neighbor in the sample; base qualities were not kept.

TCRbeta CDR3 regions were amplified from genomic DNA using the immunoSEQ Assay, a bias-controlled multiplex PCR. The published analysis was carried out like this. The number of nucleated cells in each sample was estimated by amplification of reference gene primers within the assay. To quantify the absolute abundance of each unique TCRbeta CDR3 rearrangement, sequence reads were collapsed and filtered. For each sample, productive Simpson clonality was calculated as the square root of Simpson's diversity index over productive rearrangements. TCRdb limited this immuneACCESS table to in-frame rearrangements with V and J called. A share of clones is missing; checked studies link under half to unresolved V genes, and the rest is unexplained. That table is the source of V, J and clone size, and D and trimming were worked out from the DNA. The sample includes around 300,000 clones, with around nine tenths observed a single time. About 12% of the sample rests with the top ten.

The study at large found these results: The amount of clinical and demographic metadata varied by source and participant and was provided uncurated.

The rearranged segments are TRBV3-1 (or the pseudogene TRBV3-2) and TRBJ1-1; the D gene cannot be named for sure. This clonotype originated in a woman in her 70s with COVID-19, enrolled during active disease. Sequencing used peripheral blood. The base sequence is TGTGCCAGCAGCCAGTGGCCCCAGACTTTAAACACTGAAGCTTTCTTT. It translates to CASSQWPQTLNTEAFF.